This TCR beta chain was retrieved from a study of monozygotic twins with inflammatory bowel disease (dated by TCRdb to the late 2010s). Regarding the complete study: The full study comprised some 30 monozygotic twin pairs: nine German pairs (four IBD-concordant, five IBD-discordant) and 19 IBD-discordant Danish pairs. Disease-associated traits were sought mainly through comparisons between IBD patients and their genetically identical healthy co-twins within discordant pairs. Each individual had, on average, about 151 000 unique TCRalpha sequences and 181 000 unique TCRbeta sequences available for analysis. Overall results and qualifications from the work: No single strong signal or clonotype linked to IBD turned up in the results, so the idea that one exists was not supported. IBD patients shared fewer clonotypes with other individuals than healthy twins did, most markedly in patients showing signs of disease activity. No difference in repertoire similarity was observed between concordant and discordant twins, possibly owing to limited statistical power. Differing immunosuppressive treatments among patients may have added background noise and inter-individual variability to the repertoires. Distinction between different T cell subtypes could not be achieved in the analysis. IBD patients had lower TCRbeta repertoire diversity, measured by the inverse Simpson index, than their healthy co-twins.

The library was made by 5' RACE. The input for every TCR library was approximately 3,500 ng of total RNA. For each sample, cDNA was synthesized in eight separate reactions using SMARTScribe reverse transcriptase. During cDNA synthesis, unique molecular identifiers containing a 6-nucleotide sample barcode were introduced by template switching. Two nested PCRs of roughly 16 and 10 cycles amplified the TCRalpha and TCRbeta cDNA, and bead purification followed each PCR. Before amplification, the cDNA was treated with uracil DNA-glycosylase and purified using the QIAquick PCR purification kit. The second PCR was the step at which Illumina TruSeq-compatible adapters and sample-specific barcodes were added. TapeStation and Qubit were used to check library quality and concentration, and about 4.5 ng of each library was pooled. Sequencing of the pooled libraries was done on an Illumina HiSeq2500 single-index Rapid Run using custom sequencing primers and 2 x 100 bp reads. In the original analysis: MiGEC version 1.2.6 was used for UMI-based consensus assembly, which corrected PCR and sequencing errors. V(D)J alignment, clonotype assembly and CDR3 extraction were performed with MiXCR version 2.1.1. Gene usage, clonotype sharing and MAIT/NKT TCR abundance were normalised by analysing the top 1000, 10 000 and 20 000 clonotypes per sample. Diversity was computed as the inverse Simpson index with the vegan R package after downsampling to 27 000 UMIs. Paired Mann-Whitney U tests were applied to discordant twin pairs, and Benjamini-Hochberg correction was used for multiple testing. Following TCRdb reprocessing, every CDR3 protein sequence forms one entry, and DNA is not provided. TCRdb, not the original authors, processed these V and J calls. This sample's table lists just over 300,000 distinct CDR3 sequences. The top ten clonotypes cover more than 4.5% of the sample.

Concerning this clonotype itself: Which antigen it targets is not known.

From each donor, an approximately 2.5 ml peripheral blood sample was collected into PAXgene tubes and stored at -80 degrees C. Without T cell sorting, total RNA was isolated from whole blood using the PAXgene blood miRNA kit on an automated QIAcube. Peripheral blood from monozygotic twin pairs, either concordant or discordant for inflammatory bowel disease, underwent deep TCRalpha and TCRbeta repertoire profiling that used unique molecular barcoding. Smoking habits were recorded for all twin pairs, with individuals classified as current, former or never smokers. Sequenced: blood. The TCR sequence derives from a human donor with ulcerative colitis or Crohn's disease, or a healthy co-twin of an affected twin (not recorded which).

The CDR3 is CASSLNRVREQYF. The chain is encoded by TRBV12-3 or TRBV12-4 joined to TRBJ2-7; the TCRdb D gene call, TRBD1, has no DNA to confirm it. Including the terminal cysteine and phenylalanine, the CDR3 comprises 13 residues. No DNA sequence is on record.